This T cell receptor beta chain originates from a study of blood T cells in healthy people across ages (dated by TCRdb to between 2014 and 2017). For the study in its entirety: Template switching captured roughly one uniquely barcoded TCR beta cDNA molecule per two T cells in model experiments. To track age-related changes in TCR beta repertoire diversity, the study relied on deep sequencing normalized with unique cDNA molecular identifiers. Donors were grouped into four age groups: young (average 16 years), middle-aged (less than 40), aged (62) and long-lived (just over 80). For two donors (one aged 18 to 29 and one aged 80 or older), the study analyzed two additional independent replicas of 1 million unique cDNA reads from the same blood draw. Overall study outcomes, separate from this receptor: The long-lived group showed more naive CD4+ T cells, fewer expanded clones and increased TCR diversity than the aged group, suggesting age selection. Bulk unsorted PBMC profiling prevented conclusive comparison of naive and antigen-experienced compartments. The percentage of naive T cells measured by flow cytometry correlated strongly with observed TCR beta diversity. Because donor CMV infection status was unknown, age-related changes in expanded clonotypes were potentially confounded. Estimates of total diversity based on one million sequenced T cells were considered lower bounds and underestimates. As age increased, observed TCR beta diversity per million T cells dropped in a roughly linear way, and a significant reduction was already evident by age roughly 36.

On this clonotype itself: No antigen is known for it. Within one base of it there is no much larger clone, and no base qualities were kept.

The 40 or so donors, aged about 6 to 100 years, were systemically healthy Caucasian individuals from Russia. Roughly 11 milliliters of peripheral blood were drawn from each donor into EDTA-treated Vacutainer tubes. Ficoll-Paque density-gradient centrifugation was used to isolate PBMCs, with at least 6.5 million per sample. Trizol reagent was used to extract total RNA from the PBMCs, yielding at least 5.5 micrograms per sample. The percentages of naive CD45RAhigh/CD27high T cells were determined by flow cytometry on a PBMC aliquot from every donor. Libraries were made using 5' RACE. The data were produced on an Illumina HiSeq 2500. The second PCR ran for roughly 6 to 11 cycles and used a J-beta primer mix along with a sample-barcoded 5' primer. Each TCR beta cDNA molecule received a unique molecular identifier from a template-switch 5' adaptor carrying 12 random nucleotides. At least 2.5 million CDR3-containing paired-end reads were obtained from each sample. First-strand cDNA synthesis was performed from all RNA using the Mint cDNA synthesis kit, with priming by a TRBC-specific oligonucleotide. All cDNA was treated with uracil-DNA glycosylase and then went through a first 18-cycle PCR with the universal primers M1SS and BC2_uni_R. The paper's data handling went like this. For normalization, 1 million high-quality reads, each with a distinct molecular identifier, were randomly selected from each sample. Reads sharing molecular identifiers were discarded rather than binned into consensus sequences. MiTCR, with a Q25 quality threshold and the strictest error-elimination algorithm, was used for CDR3 identification, clonotype clustering and error correction. A nonparametric unseen species model with Euler transformation was used to estimate a lower bound on total TCR beta diversity. TCRdb passed the public sequencing reads through fastp at Q25 and MiXCR, retaining productive beta sequences. Entries that share a CDR3 protein sequence are merged under the most common genes and DNA. These V and J calls originate from TCRdb's pipeline instead of the authors' own analysis. This sample lists some 760,000 distinct CDR3 sequences; approximately 25% were detected once. The ten largest clones take up 3% to 4% of the sample.

Looking up the germline V gene yields CDR1 MNHEY and CDR2 SVGEGT. Germline trimming: 6 bases from V, 4 bases from J; junction bases outside gene matches: 11. CDR3 length: 16 amino acids, cysteine to phenylalanine. CDR3 DNA is the only sequence kept; it has 48 bases, read in frame from the first base. The sample was also reused in another study, on T cells of mothers and their children. The second study reports: Donors were nine systemically healthy Caucasian individuals: three mothers and their six children. cDNA synthesis used all of the extracted RNA, with 1.5 ug of RNA in each 15 ul reaction. Sample barcodes and 2-4 random nucleotides were added via the M1S primer in the second PCR. Each mother yielded over 8.5 million TCR beta CDR3 reads and each child 3 million to 3.5 million reads. Thymic selection shapes the output of TCR recombination in a similar way in related and unrelated pairs, and inherited differences have a minor effect. Normalized repertoire overlap was always slightly but never significantly higher in related than unrelated mother-child pairs. No persistent microchimeric T cell clones were detected, at a sensitivity of 90 to 100 clones per million clonotypes. In the study, deep NGS was used to compare the TCR beta repertoires of mothers and children, and features distinguishing related mother-child pairs from unrelated individuals were sought. The mean age was roughly 44 +/- 4 years for the mothers and roughly 10 +/- 4 years for the children. After adapters were ligated using NEBNext reagents, the libraries underwent 100+100 nt paired-end sequencing on an Illumina HiSeq 2000. To avoid cross-contamination, the mother libraries and the child libraries were prepared a month apart and sequenced in separate runs. Each donor had between about 500,000 and 2,100,000 distinct TCR beta clonotypes identified. Naive TCR beta clonotypes were estimated from low-frequency clonotypes matched to each donor's FACS-determined naive share, without sorting.

The sequence was collected from a boy between 10 and 17 years old in good health. The rearrangement joined TRBV6-2 or TRBV6-3 to TRBJ1-1; 10 nucleotides in the junction match TRBD1. Material for sequencing was blood. The bases read TGTGCCAGCAGACCGGGACAGGGGCTCCCGATCACTGAAGCTTTCTTT. Translated, it reads CASRPGQGLPITEAFF.